What follows is one T cell receptor beta chain and its context. This clone's antigen is unknown. No much larger clonotype is one base removed from it; base qualities were not supplied. This sample was included in a study of OX40 agonist ivuxolimab in advanced cancers. Regarding the research as a whole: The costimulatory receptor OX40 (CD134) was targeted by ivuxolimab, a fully human IgG2 agonistic monoclonal antibody. The paper covers the monotherapy dose-escalation part of the phase I ivuxolimab trial, which included N ≈ 54 patients. The dose-escalation cohort was around 84% male with a mean age of about 60 years, ranging from roughly 20 to 80. The purpose of peripheral TCRbeta sequencing was to test whether ivuxolimab changed TCR sequence diversity and led to clonal T-cell expansion. Partial responses occurred in three dose-escalation patients: two with cutaneous melanoma and one with hepatocellular carcinoma. Of the roughly 51 patients in dose escalation, about 20 had hepatocellular carcinoma, about 15 had melanoma, 9 had renal cell carcinoma and 9 had head and neck cancer. Patients were allowed to have had prior anti-PD-1, anti-PD-L1 or anti-CTLA-4 therapy, and 40% of the dose-escalation patients had previously received checkpoint inhibitors. Intravenous ivuxolimab was administered to patients every 2 weeks at six dose levels: 0.01, 0.1, 0.3, 1.5, 3 and 10 mg/kg.

The trial excluded patients who had a history of autoimmune disease or who were on systemic immunosuppression. Peripheral blood for TCR sequencing was collected from all dose cohorts at baseline, on cycle 4 day 1, and on cycle 7 day 1. The samples were taken from a phase I, first-in-human, multicenter, open-label dose-escalation trial of ivuxolimab. Adults with locally advanced or metastatic melanoma, renal cell carcinoma, hepatocellular carcinoma or head and neck squamous cell carcinoma were enrolled in the trial. CD4+ and CD8+ T cells were sorted separately from peripheral blood before TCR sequencing. What the research found in general, with its limitations: The antigen specificity of the peripheral T cells that underwent clonal expansion was not determined. At doses of 0.1 to 3.0 mg/kg, clonal expansion of both CD4+ and CD8+ T cells in blood was seen between baseline and week 6. In the 0.1-3.0 mg/kg groups, partial responders had among the lowest normalized peripheral clonal expansion, particularly in CD8+ T cells. After ivuxolimab, CD8+ T cells had more expanded clones than CD4+ T cells on average. Low levels of normalized T-cell clonal expansion were also seen in some patients who did not respond.

For sequencing of the TCRbeta CDR3 region, genomic DNA was extracted from the sorted cells. The immunoSEQ Assay was used for sequencing of TCRbeta CDR3 regions. Entries here come from immuneACCESS through TCRdb and include only in-frame sequences with V and J called. Some clones fail to appear in such tables; in the studies checked, an unresolved V gene covers under half of the shortfall, and the cause of the remainder is unknown. Across this sample there are about 100,000 clones, with less than 95% seen only once. The ten largest make up approximately 0.54% of the sample. Between the V and J ends, shortened by 7 bases and 5 bases respectively, the junction contains 17 bases. The CDR3, cysteine through phenylalanine, is 14 amino acids long. Of all the DNA, just the CDR3 is kept, 42 bases in frame from base 1. According to the germline V gene, CDR1 reads SGDLS and CDR2 reads YYNGEE.

Source: CD4+ or CD8+ T cells sorted from blood, taken in a trial of the OX40 agonist ivuxolimab. The TCR was taken from an adult with an advanced solid tumor such as melanoma, head and neck, liver or kidney cancer. The sequence is built from TRBV9 and TRBJ2-3; the best D guess is TRBD2, with 6 bases matching. The nucleotide sequence reads TGTGCCAGCTCTGGAGGGTTTGGGAGAGATACGCAGTATTTT. The translation is CASSGGFGRDTQYF. Supplemented by the reference TRBV9 and TRBJ2-3 proteins around the CDR3, the complete variable domain is DSGVTQTPKHLITATGQRVTLRCSPRSGDLSVYWYQQSLDQGLQFLIQYYNGEERAKGNILERFSAQQFPDLHSELNLSSLELGDSALYFCASSGGFGRDTQYFGPGTRLTVL.